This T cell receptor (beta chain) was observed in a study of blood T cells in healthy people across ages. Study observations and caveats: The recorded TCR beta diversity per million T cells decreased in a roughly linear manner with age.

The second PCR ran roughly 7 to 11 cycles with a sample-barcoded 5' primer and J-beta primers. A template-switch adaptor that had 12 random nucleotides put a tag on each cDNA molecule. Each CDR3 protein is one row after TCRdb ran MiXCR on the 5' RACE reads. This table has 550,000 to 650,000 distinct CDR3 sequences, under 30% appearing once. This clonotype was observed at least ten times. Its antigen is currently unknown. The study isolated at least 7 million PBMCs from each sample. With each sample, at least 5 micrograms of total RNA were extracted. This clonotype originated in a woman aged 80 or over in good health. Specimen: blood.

CDR3 sequence: CATSDPSPSTDTQYF. CDR3 DNA sequence: TGTGCCACCAGTGATCCGAGTCCTAGCACAGATACGCAGTATTTT. The chain uses TRBV24-1 and TRBJ2-3; D ambiguous. This CDR3 has 15 amino acids. V lost 3 bases and J lost 0, with 9 bases in between. Germline values: CDR1 KGHDR, CDR2 SFDVKD.